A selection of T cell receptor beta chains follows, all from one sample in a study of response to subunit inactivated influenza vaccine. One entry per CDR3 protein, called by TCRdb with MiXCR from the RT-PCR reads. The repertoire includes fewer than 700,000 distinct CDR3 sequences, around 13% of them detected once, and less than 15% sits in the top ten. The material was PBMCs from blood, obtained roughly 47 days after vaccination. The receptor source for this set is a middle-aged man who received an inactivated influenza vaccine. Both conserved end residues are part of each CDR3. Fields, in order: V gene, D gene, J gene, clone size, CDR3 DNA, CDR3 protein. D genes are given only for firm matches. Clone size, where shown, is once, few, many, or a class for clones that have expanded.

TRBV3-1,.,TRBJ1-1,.,TGTGCCAGCAGCCAAGATGCCGACCCAAGAGACAGGACGAACACTGAAGCTTTCTTT,CASSQDADPRDRTNTEAFF
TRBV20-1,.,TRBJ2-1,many,TGCAGTGCTAGAGAAACTCTGAGGGATGAGCAGTTCTTC,CSARETLRDEQFF
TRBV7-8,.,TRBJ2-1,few,TGTGCCAGCAGCTTAAGGCCGGGGAGGAATGAGCAGTTCTTC,CASSLRPGRNEQFF
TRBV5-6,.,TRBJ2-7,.,TGTGCCAGCAGCCCCGACCTCCTCTACGAGCAGTACTTC,CASSPDLLYEQYF
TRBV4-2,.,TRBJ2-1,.,TGTGCCAGCAGCCAATACGGGGTAAACAATGAGCAGTTCTTC,CASSQYGVNNEQFF
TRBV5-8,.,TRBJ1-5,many,TGTGCCAGCAGCTTGGATTTTGGGGGCCATCAGCCCCAGCATTTT,CASSLDFGGHQPQHF
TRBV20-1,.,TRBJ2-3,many,TGCAGTGCTAGAGACCCCCGCCGGGGTTCGCAGTATTTT,CSARDPRRGSQYF
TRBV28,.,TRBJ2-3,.,TGTGCCAGCAGACGACCGGCCACGACAGATACGCAGTATTTT,CASRRPATTDTQYF
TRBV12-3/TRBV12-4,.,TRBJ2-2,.,TGTGCCAGTCGACTAGTTTCGAACACCGGGGAGCTGTTTTTT,CASRLVSNTGELFF
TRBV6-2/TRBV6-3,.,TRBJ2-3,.,TGTGCCAGCAGTTCCCGGAGGCTACCGTGGTGGGATACGCAGTATTTT,CASSSRRLPWWDTQYF
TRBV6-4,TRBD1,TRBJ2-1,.,TGTGTCAGCAGTCGACAGGGTAGGGATGAGCAGTTCTTC,CVSSRQGRDEQFF
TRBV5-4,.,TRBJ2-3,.,TGTGCCAGCAGCTTGGGGGGGAGCACATTGCTCTCTAGCACAGATACGCAGTATTTT,CASSLGGSTLLSSTDTQYF
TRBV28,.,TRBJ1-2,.,TGTGCCAGCAGTCCGGGGACCGATTACACCTTC,CASSPGTDYTF
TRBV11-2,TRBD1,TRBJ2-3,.,TGTGCCAGCAGCTTAGCGGACAGGAGGGATACGCAGTATTTT,CASSLADRRDTQYF
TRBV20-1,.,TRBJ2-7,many,TGCAGTGCTAGTTCTGGGTACGAGCAGTACTTC,CSASSGYEQYF
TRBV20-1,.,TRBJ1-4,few,TGCAGTCCTTTGAATGAAAAACTGTTTTTT,CSPLNEKLFF